These T cell receptor beta chains were read from a single sample in a study of blood T cell repertoires in COVID-19. TCRdb keeps only in-frame clones here, not all; method: immunoSEQ multiplex PCR. The data show hundreds of thousands of clones, roughly 80% seen once. Sequenced input: peripheral blood. All receptors derive from an elderly woman with active or convalescent COVID-19. CDR3s include the opening cysteine and the closing phenylalanine or tryptophan. D genes are given only for firm matches. Only some rows state a clone size, as once, few, many or a class for expanded clones.

>-|TRBJ2-1|TRBV30|once
CAWSVDTYNEQFF
TGTGCCTGGAGTGTAGACACCTACAATGAGCAGTTCTTC
>TRBD1|TRBJ1-1|TRBV28|-
CASSSNRGHWNTEAFF
TGTGCCAGCAGTTCTAACAGGGGGCATTGGAACACTGAAGCTTTCTTT
>-|TRBJ2-7|TRBV6-5|-
CASSYLENSYEQYF
TGTGCCAGCAGTTACCTGGAGAACTCCTACGAGCAGTACTTC
>-|TRBJ1-2|TRBV5-1|-
CASSLDFGGYTF
TGCGCCAGCAGCCTGGACTTCGGTGGCTACACCTTC
>-|TRBJ1-2|TRBV28|-
CASSRPKVNYGYTF
TGTGCCAGCAGTCGCCCTAAAGTGAACTATGGCTACACCTTC
>TRBD1|TRBJ1-5|TRBV28|-
CASSSRGQYNQPQHF
TGTGCCAGCAGTTCCCGGGGACAGTACAATCAGCCCCAGCATTTT
>-|TRBJ2-7|TRBV5-1|-
CASSLDPGAKVDEQYF
TGCGCCAGCAGCTTGGATCCGGGAGCGAAAGTGGACGAGCAGTACTTC
>-|TRBJ1-5|TRBV9|-
CASSVGTDNQPQHF
TGTGCCAGCAGCGTAGGGACAGATAATCAGCCCCAGCATTTT
>TRBD1|TRBJ2-7|TRBV4-1|-
CASSSYPTTGTGPYEQYF
TGCGCCAGCAGCTCATATCCCACAACCGGGACAGGGCCCTACGAGCAGTACTTC
>-|TRBJ1-6|TRBV12-3/TRBV12-4|-
CASTLGTNSPLHF
TGTGCCAGCACCCTTGGGACAAATTCACCCCTCCACTTT
>-|TRBJ2-2|TRBV2|-
CASSLRGGVTGELFF
TGTGCCAGCAGTCTCAGGGGTGGGGTAACCGGGGAGCTGTTTTTT
>TRBD2|TRBJ2-1|TRBV5-4|-
CASSSPFGLAGEQFF
TGTGCCAGCAGCAGCCCCTTCGGACTAGCTGGCGAGCAGTTCTTC
>TRBD2|TRBJ2-3|TRBV15|-
CATSRDGRAADTQYF
TGTGCCACCAGCAGAGACGGGAGGGCGGCAGATACGCAGTATTTT
>TRBD2|TRBJ2-7|TRBV6-5|-
CASSLEAGGPYEQYF
TGTGCCAGCAGCCTCGAAGCGGGAGGACCCTACGAGCAGTACTTC
>-|TRBJ2-2|TRBV6-5|-
CASRRLEMNTGELFF
TGTGCCAGCAGAAGACTGGAAATGAACACCGGGGAGCTGTTTTTT
>TRBD1|TRBJ1-2|TRBV7-2|-
CASSDLRTGGVYGYTF
TGTGCCAGCAGCGACCTTCGGACAGGGGGCGTCTATGGCTACACCTTC
>-|TRBJ2-7|TRBV28|once
CASSPLGPQEQYF
TGTGCCAGCAGTCCACTGGGCCCCCAAGAGCAGTACTTC
>TRBD1|TRBJ1-2|TRBV6-2/TRBV6-3|-
CASSSTGLVYTF
TGTGCCAGCAGTTCGACAGGGTTAGTCTACACCTTC
>-|TRBJ1-2|TRBV28|-
CASSPRGYTF
TGTGCCAGCAGTCCGAGGGGCTACACCTTC
>-|TRBJ1-5|TRBV28|-
CATRQHSNQPQHF
TGTGCCACCCGACAGCATAGCAATCAGCCCCAGCATTTT
>TRBD2|TRBJ2-5|TRBV10-3|-
CAISGSGRKETQYF
TGTGCCATCTCAGGCAGCGGGAGGAAAGAGACCCAGTACTTC
>-|TRBJ1-4|TRBV5-1|-
CASSGGSRTNEKLFF
TGCGCCAGCAGCGGGGGGAGTCGGACTAATGAAAAACTGTTTTTT
>-|TRBJ2-7|TRBV7-9|-
CASSSIQAGNAYEQYF
TGTGCCAGCAGCTCCATACAGGCCGGCAATGCCTACGAGCAGTACTTC
>-|TRBJ1-2|TRBV19|-
CASSTTSGGVSGYTF
TGTGCCAGTAGTACCACCTCCGGGGGGGTAAGCGGCTACACCTTC
>TRBD1|TRBJ1-1|TRBV7-8|few
CASSPVYRGGTEAFF
TGTGCCAGCAGCCCCGTTTACAGGGGGGGGACTGAAGCTTTCTTT
>-|TRBJ2-2|TRBV9|-
CASSVESGNTGELFF
TGTGCCAGCAGCGTAGAGAGCGGTAACACCGGGGAGCTGTTTTTT
>-|TRBJ2-3|TRBV6-5|-
CASRHRVADTQYF
TGTGCCAGCAGGCACAGGGTCGCAGATACGCAGTATTTT
>-|TRBJ2-7|TRBV19|-
CASSIGGLNAYEQYF
TGTGCCAGTAGTATAGGGGGACTTAACGCCTACGAGCAGTACTTC
>-|TRBJ1-2|TRBV5-1|-
CASSSQANYGYTF
TGCGCCAGCAGCTCTCAGGCTAACTATGGCTACACCTTC
>-|TRBJ2-7|TRBV2|-
CASSWTAYEQYF
TGTGCCAGCAGTTGGACAGCCTACGAGCAGTACTTC
>TRBD1|TRBJ2-7|TRBV19|-
CASSPGTGPYEQYF
TGTGCCAGTAGTCCGGGGACAGGGCCCTACGAGCAGTACTTC
>TRBD1|TRBJ1-2|TRBV13|-
CASSLTGGGGYTF
TGTGCCAGCAGCTTGACAGGGGGCGGTGGCTACACCTTC
>TRBD1|TRBJ1-2|TRBV6-5|-
CASDYGTVGGYTF
TGTGCCAGCGATTACGGGACAGTCGGTGGCTACACCTTC
>-|TRBJ2-7|TRBV11-1|few
CASSLNSGNEQYF
TGTGCCAGCAGCTTAAATTCGGGGAACGAGCAGTACTTC
>-|TRBJ1-1|TRBV7-9|-
CASSLSQLAAAFEAFF
TGTGCCAGCAGCTTATCGCAGCTCGCGGCCGCCTTTGAAGCTTTCTTT
>TRBD1|TRBJ1-2|TRBV29-1|-
CSAVPGGDNYGYTF
TGCAGCGCCGTTCCAGGGGGAGACAACTATGGCTACACCTTC
>-|TRBJ2-6|TRBV7-8|-
CASSLAGRAGANVLTF
TGTGCCAGCAGCTTAGCGGGCAGGGCTGGGGCCAACGTCCTGACTTTC
>TRBD2|TRBJ2-1|TRBV6-5|-
CASNELAGGTGEQFF
TGTGCCAGCAACGAACTAGCGGGGGGGACTGGTGAGCAGTTCTTC
>TRBD1|TRBJ1-5|TRBV7-9|-
CASSLQGAQPQHF
TGTGCCAGCAGCTTACAGGGGGCTCAGCCCCAGCATTTT
>TRBD2|TRBJ2-3|TRBV3-1/TRBV3-2|-
CASSQDPGSGLDTQYF
TGTGCCAGCAGCCAAGATCCAGGTAGCGGGCTGGATACGCAGTATTTT
>-|TRBJ1-1|TRBV30|-
CAWSGTGGGTEAFF
TGTGCCTGGAGCGGAACGGGAGGGGGCACTGAAGCTTTCTTT
>-|TRBJ2-3|TRBV9|-
CASTLGRATDTQYF
TGTGCCAGCACCCTCGGGAGAGCCACAGATACGCAGTATTTT
>TRBD2|TRBJ2-1|TRBV24-1|once
CATSDPGLAGSTYNEQFF
TGTGCCACCAGTGATCCGGGACTAGCGGGGTCGACCTACAATGAGCAGTTCTTC
>-|TRBJ1-6|TRBV9|once
CASSAQLGTSSNSPLHF
TGTGCCAGCAGCGCGCAACTCGGGACATCTTCAAATTCACCCCTCCACTTT
>TRBD2|TRBJ2-2|TRBV3-1/TRBV3-2|-
CASSQEVVSSGGLPFF
TGTGCCAGCAGCCAAGAAGTGGTGTCTAGCGGGGGGCTCCCGTTTTTT
>-|TRBJ1-1|TRBV19|-
CASSIDRLGAAFF
TGTGCCAGTAGTATAGATCGATTGGGGGCGGCTTTCTTT
>-|TRBJ2-2|TRBV7-8|-
CASSHLRRQVIGELFF
TGTGCCAGCAGTCATCTCCGCCGACAGGTGATCGGGGAGCTGTTTTTT
>-|TRBJ1-5|TRBV7-2|-
CARLSQPQHF
TGTGCCAGGCTAAGTCAGCCCCAGCATTTT
>TRBD2|TRBJ2-1|TRBV2|-
CASRAGGSYNEQFF
TGTGCCAGCAGGGCGGGGGGCTCCTACAATGAGCAGTTCTTC
>TRBD1|TRBJ1-2|TRBV7-2|-
CASSFGTGNGYTF
TGTGCCAGCAGCTTCGGGACAGGGAATGGCTACACCTTC
>TRBD1|TRBJ1-1|TRBV15|-
CATSRDWGTGEVFF
TGTGCCACCAGCAGAGATTGGGGGACAGGGGAAGTTTTCTTT
>TRBD1|TRBJ1-1|TRBV18|-
CASSQKVTGLNTEAFF
TGTGCCAGCTCACAAAAGGTGACAGGGTTGAACACTGAAGCTTTCTTT
>-|TRBJ2-1|TRBV6-5|-
CASSYSTYNEQFF
TGTGCCAGCAGTTACTCGACATACAATGAGCAGTTCTTC
>-|TRBJ1-6|TRBV28|-
CASSRGIDSPLHF
TGTGCCAGCAGTAGGGGGATCGATTCACCCCTCCACTTT
>-|TRBJ2-7|TRBV30|-
CAWRPGLPAEQYF
TGTGCCTGGCGTCCGGGACTGCCTGCCGAGCAGTACTTC
>TRBD1|TRBJ1-3|TRBV2|-
CASSERDRGSGGNTIYF
TGTGCCAGCAGTGAAAGGGACAGGGGGTCCGGAGGAAACACCATATATTTT
>-|TRBJ1-1|TRBV19|-
CASSYRNTEAFF
TGTGCCAGTAGTTACAGGAACACTGAAGCTTTCTTT